One sample yielded the 17 T cell receptor beta chains listed below, sequenced in a study of post-analysis software for immune sequencing data. Every TCR beta cDNA library bore unique molecular identifiers. Each CDR3 protein is one row after TCRdb ran MiXCR on the PCR reads. The sample lists a few hundred thousand distinct CDR3 sequences; about 39% were seen once. The study, taken as a whole, reports: Controls had lower frequencies than patients of five TRBV segments, which included TRBV5-6, TRBV5-1 and TRBV20-1.

What these receptors recognize is not known. Sequences were obtained from blood. The receptors originated from a girl aged 2 to 10 with multiple sclerosis.

The chain uses TRBV7-9 and TRBJ1-1; unclear D gene. Germline CDR1 reads SEHNR; CDR2 reads FQNEAQ (reference sequence). The CDR3 loop spans 14 amino acids. V lost 1 base to trimming and J lost 5 bases, with 11 bases between them. Here the CDR3 reads CASSLDSMGTEAFF. The CDR3 DNA sequence: TGTGCCAGCAGCTTAGACTCAATGGGGACTGAAGCTTTCTTT.

The V gene is TRBV4-1, the J gene TRBJ2-7, with TRBD2 matching 10 bases. Trimming cost V 6 bases and J 3 bases; bases outside gene matches: 5. This CDR3 is 14 amino acids long. Germline values: CDR1 MGHRA, CDR2 YSYEKL. The CDR3 protein is CASRGAGGNYEQYF. The DNA of the CDR3 is TGCGCCAGCAGGGGAGCGGGGGGGAACTACGAGCAGTACTTC.

The chain combines TRBV29-1 with TRBJ1-1; D might be TRBD1 (6 bases). The CDR3 is 13 residues long. The V end was cut by 7 bases, the J end by 3 bases, with 15 bases between. Germline V gene data show CDR1 as SQVTM and CDR2 as ANQGSEA. CDR3 bases: TGCAGCGCCGGACGGACAGAGGACACTGAAGCTTTCTTT. Its translation: CSAGRTEDTEAFF.

V gene TRBV5-1 combines with J gene TRBJ2-7, with a possible D match to TRBD2 (5 bases). The CDR3 is made up of 16 amino acids. Trimming removed 1 base from V and 0 bases from J, with 14 bases in between. Germline CDR1 is SGHRS and CDR2 is YFSETQ. In nucleotides, the CDR3 is TGCGCCAGCAGCTTGTCTACGGGAAGTAGCTCCTACGAGCAGTACTTC. Translating it yields CASSLSTGSSSYEQYF. The whole variable domain, filled in from reference TRBV5-1 and TRBJ2-7, reads KAGVTQTPRYLIKTRGQQVTLSCSPISGHRSVSWYQQTPGQGLQFLFEYFSETQRNKGNFPGRFSGRQFSNSRSEMNVSTLELGDSALYLCASSLSTGSSSYEQYFGPGTRLTVT.

V is TRBV24-1 and J is TRBJ2-1, with 11 bases aligning to TRBD2. The CDR3 length is 17 residues. The V segment lost 4 bases and the J segment 7 bases; nucleotides outside the gene matches: 11. The germline V gene has CDR1 KGHDR and CDR2 SFDVKD. CDR3 sequence (DNA): TGTGCCACCAGTGACCACAAACTAGCGGGAGTTAGAAATGAGCAGTTCTTC. Translation gives CATSDHKLAGVRNEQFF.

The rearrangement joins TRBV11-2 to TRBJ1-1; a possible D gene is TRBD1 (5 bases). The CDR3 runs 11 residues. V dropped 5 bases and J dropped 4 bases, with 5 bases sitting between them. Germline assignment: CDR1 SGHAT and CDR2 FQNNGV. The CDR3 is CASSRGTEAFF. The DNA for the CDR3 is TGTGCCAGCAGCAGGGGCACTGAAGCTTTCTTT.

The chain joins TRBV20-1 to TRBJ2-7, with 7 bases fitting TRBD2. Unmatched junction bases numbered 8, after V lost 3 bases and J lost 6 bases. The germline CDR1 and CDR2 sequences are DFQATT and SNEGSKA (reference sequence). The CDR3 runs 13 residues. The CDR3 DNA is TGCAGTGCTAGCTCAGCGGGAATTATCGAGCAGTACTTC. As protein: CSASSAGIIEQYF.

This chain uses TRBV20-1 with TRBJ1-5; D is ambiguous. The CDR3 has 12 amino acids. CDR1 DFQATT and CDR2 SNEGSKA come from the germline V gene (reference sequence). V shed 6 bases and J shed 1 base, with 7 bases lying between them. This CDR3 is CSAIESNQPQHF. The CDR3 DNA follows: TGCAGTGCGATCGAGAGCAATCAGCCCCAGCATTTT.

The chain uses TRBV7-9 and TRBJ1-1; D is unclear. V shed 4 bases and J shed 7 bases, with 13 bases lying between them. The CDR3 length is 13 residues. Germline CDR1 reads SEHNR; CDR2 reads FQNEAQ (reference sequence). The CDR3 spells CASSWLSRGEAFF. In nucleotides, the CDR3 is TGTGCCAGCAGCTGGCTCTCCCGGGGTGAAGCTTTCTTT.

This clonotype has more than one count but fewer than ten. The chain joins TRBV12-3 or TRBV12-4 to TRBJ1-1; possibly TRBD1 for D (5 bases). V was clipped by 6 bases and J by 1 base, with 18 bases between them. The CDR3 runs to 16 residues. CDR3 amino acids: CASSWSMGTGNTEAFF. CDR3 nucleotide sequence: TGTGCCAGCAGCTGGTCGATGGGAACAGGGAACACTGAAGCTTTCTTT.

The DNA of the CDR3 is TGTGCCAGCACCCCTCGGCCGAATGAAAAACTGTTTTTT. Its protein is CASTPRPNEKLFF. The chain has TRBV6-6 and TRBJ1-4; the D is unclear. The CDR3 contains 13 residues. V shed 7 bases and J shed 5 bases, with 11 bases lying between them. Germline loops: CDR1 MNHNY, CDR2 SVGAGI (reference sequence).

The CDR3 region is CASQLAGPRYEQFF. The CDR3 nucleotides read TGTGCCAGCCAACTAGCGGGGCCTAGGTATGAGCAGTTCTTC. This chain joins TRBV19 and TRBJ2-1, with 10 nucleotides matching TRBD2. CDR3 length: 14 residues. Germline V CDR1 and CDR2: LNHDA, SQIVND (reference sequence). V lost 9 bases, J lost 8 bases, and 10 bases stayed unmatched.

The chain combines TRBV3-1 with TRBJ1-1, with unresolved D. Trimming shortened V by 4 bases and J by 0 bases, and 12 bases separated the two germline ends. Germline V gene data show CDR1 as LGHDT and CDR2 as YNNKEL (reference sequence). The CDR3 spans 15 residues. The CDR3 sequence: CASSRLDGMNTEAFF. The CDR3 coding sequence is TGTGCCAGCAGCCGATTGGACGGGATGAACACTGAAGCTTTCTTT.

The V and J genes are TRBV2 and TRBJ1-2, with a tentative D call TRBD1 (6 bases). The V end was cut by 7 bases, the J end by 2 bases, with 8 bases between. Looked up from germline, CDR1 is SNHLY and CDR2 is FYNNEI. The length of the CDR3 is 12 residues. The CDR3 protein is CASNQGNYGYTF. The CDR3 DNA is TGTGCCAGCAACCAGGGGAACTATGGCTACACCTTC.

J is TRBJ1-4 and V is TRBV2, with 8 bases that match TRBD1. The V gene end was trimmed by 6 bases and the J gene end by 5 bases; junction bases not matched to a gene: 8. The CDR3 contains 15 residues. Germline CDR1 is SNHLY and CDR2 is FYNNEI. The CDR3 DNA is TGTGCCAGCAGCGGAAGACAGGGGATGAATGAAAAACTGTTTTTT. Translation gives CASSGRQGMNEKLFF.

J is TRBJ2-3 and V is TRBV6-6, with D perhaps TRBD2 (6 bases). This CDR3 is built from 15 residues. Germline-derived CDR1 and CDR2 are MNHNY and SVGAGI (reference sequence). The ends were cut back, 0 bases at V and 3 bases at J, with 10 bases in the middle. CDR3 amino acids: CASSYSAGLTDTQYF. Here the CDR3 DNA reads TGTGCCAGCAGTTACTCTGCGGGGCTGACAGATACGCAGTATTTT.

The chain uses TRBV6-1 and TRBJ2-7; either TRBD1 or TRBD2 may fit D (5 bases each). Trimming shortened V by 7 bases and J by 3 bases, and 10 bases separated the two germline ends. From germline, CDR1 is MNHNS and CDR2 SASEGT. The CDR3 runs to 12 residues. The CDR3 DNA sequence: TGTGCCAGCACCCTGGGGGTCTACGAGCAGTACTTC. It encodes CASTLGVYEQYF.